This entry lists 27 T cell receptor beta chains sequenced from one sample in a study of T cells in Graves' hyperthyroidism and ophthalmopathy. RNA transcripts yielded amplified TCR beta CDR3 regions. A set of HTBI primers served as the primers for a first-round RT-PCR of the TCR CDR3. TCRdb independently ran MiXCR on the multiplex PCR reads; one entry per CDR3 protein. In the table there are 300,000 to 450,000 distinct CDR3 sequences, roughly 18% of which are singletons. The sequencing input was blood. The receptors shown here come from a young man with Graves' ophthalmopathy.

The chain joins TRBV11-2 to TRBJ1-2; TRBD1 matches 7 bases. The CDR3 sequence is 13 residues long. Trimming removed 2 bases from V and 7 bases from J; junction bases left unmatched: 4. Germline V gene lookup returns CDR1 SGHAT and CDR2 FQNNGV. The CDR3 sequence: CASSLQGDRGYTF. In DNA, the CDR3 is TGTGCCAGCAGCTTACAGGGGGATCGTGGCTACACCTTC.

The chain is built from TRBV2 and TRBJ2-1; 7 positions agree with TRBD1. The J segment lost 5 bases and the V segment lost 8 bases, leaving 12 bases of the junction unmatched. The V gene's germline CDR1 is SNHLY and CDR2 FYNNEI. The CDR3 is made up of 15 amino acids. This CDR3 reads CASLKGQIFHNEQFF. CDR3 bases: TGTGCCAGCTTAAAGGGACAGATATTCCACAATGAGCAGTTCTTC.

The table lists this clonotype with many counts. The chain carries TRBV27 and TRBJ1-6, with D maybe TRBD1 (5 bases). CDR3 length equals 12 residues. Germline CDR1 is MNHEY and CDR2 is SMNVEV (reference sequence). The V and J ends lost 5 bases and 14 bases respectively, with 13 bases between them. CDR3 coding DNA: TGTGCCAGCAGTGGACGGGACGGCGCCCTCCACTTT. Translated: CASSGRDGALHF.

This clonotype was counted at least ten times. This rearrangement joins TRBV7-3 to TRBJ2-3; D possibly matches TRBD1 or TRBD2 (6 bases each). The germline V and J ends were trimmed by 5 bases and 6 bases, with 24 bases remaining between them. The CDR3 is 17 amino acids. The germline V gene encodes CDR1 SGHTA and CDR2 FQGTGA. This CDR3 reads CASSPPQSGTGADTQYF. CDR3 in DNA: TGTGCCAGCAGCCCTCCCCAGTCTGGGACGGGGGCGGATACGCAGTATTTT.

This clonotype was observed a few times. The chain joins TRBV12-3 or TRBV12-4 to TRBJ1-2, with TRBD1 as a possible D gene (5 bases). V lost 4 bases, J lost 4 bases, and 10 bases lay in between. The CDR3 consists of 13 residues. The CDR3, as DNA: TGTGCCAGCAGTTCGGGACCCCCCTATGGCTACACCTTC. Protein product: CASSSGPPYGYTF.

The sample holds many counts of this clonotype. The chain uses TRBV3-1 and TRBJ2-1; tentatively, D is TRBD2 (6 bases). Germline-derived CDR1 and CDR2 are LGHDT and YNNKEL (reference sequence). The CDR3 loop spans 12 amino acids. V lost 2 bases and J 9 bases, leaving 8 bases between the germline ends. CDR3 protein: CASSQLGGEQFF. As DNA, the CDR3 is TGTGCCAGCAGCCAATTGGGGGGTGAGCAGTTCTTC.

The chain recombines TRBV7-3 with TRBJ1-2; 7 bases are shared with TRBD1. The CDR3 consists of 13 residues. The V gene end was trimmed by 6 bases and the J gene end by 7 bases; junction bases not matched to a gene: 8. The germline CDR1 and CDR2 sequences are SGHTA and FQGTGA. DNA of the CDR3: TGTGCCAGCAGGTCTACAGGGGTTCCTGGCTACACCTTC. Its protein product is CASRSTGVPGYTF.

This clonotype was counted ten times or more. The chain joins TRBV19 to TRBJ2-3, with TRBD1 as a possible D gene (6 bases). Germline CDR1 LNHDA, CDR2 SQIVND (reference sequence). This CDR3 has 13 residues. Trimming shortened V by 9 bases and J by 2 bases, and 12 bases separated the two germline ends. DNA for the CDR3: TGTGCCAGCACGGGACAAAACACAGATACGCAGTATTTT. It yields the protein CASTGQNTDTQYF.

There are many counts of this clonotype. The chain carries TRBV6-1 and TRBJ1-5; D unclear. The CDR3 runs to 15 residues. CDR1 is MNHNS and CDR2 is SASEGT in the germline V gene. The V end was cut by 7 bases, the J end by 0 bases, with 13 bases between. The CDR3 region is CASTPRGISNQPQHF. In DNA form, the CDR3 reads TGTGCCAGCACCCCCCGAGGGATTAGCAATCAGCCCCAGCATTTT.

This clonotype was recorded many times. The chain has TRBV24-1 and TRBJ2-5; TRBD1 agrees at 11 bases. V trimming: 4 bases; J trimming: 0 bases; junction bases outside the gene matches: 3. The CDR3 runs to 16 residues. Germline CDR1 and CDR2: KGHDR and SFDVKD. CDR3: CATSDPDRGHQETQYF. The CDR3, as DNA: TGTGCCACCAGTGACCCGGACAGGGGGCACCAAGAGACCCAGTACTTC.

This clonotype was seen many times. This rearrangement joins TRBV12-3 or TRBV12-4 to TRBJ1-3; unclear D gene. The V end lost 5 bases, the J end lost 6 bases, and 14 bases lay between the germline ends. The CDR3 has 14 amino acids. In nucleotides, the CDR3 is TGTGCCAGCAGTCGACCCTACCCCCTAAACACCATATATTTT. Its protein product is CASSRPYPLNTIYF.

This chain joins TRBV12-5 and TRBJ2-1; 8 bases align to TRBD2. The CDR3 is 14 amino acids. With 6 bases clipped from V and 8 bases from J, the junction kept 9 bases outside the gene matches. Germline V gene data show CDR1 as LGHNT and CDR2 as FRNRAP. CDR3 bases: TGTGCTAGTGGGTTAGCGGGGCCTTTCGATGAGCAGTTCTTC. Translated, it gives CASGLAGPFDEQFF.

Only a few counts were recorded for this clonotype. The chain combines TRBV9 with TRBJ2-1; 14 bases agree with TRBD2. The CDR3 contains 15 residues. Germline V gene data show CDR1 as SGDLS and CDR2 as YYNGEE. With V trimmed by 3 bases and J by 5 bases, 1 base remained unmatched. CDR3 in DNA: TGTGCCAGCAGCGAGACTAGCGGGGGGGACAATGAGCAGTTCTTC. Protein: CASSETSGGDNEQFF. The variable domain in full, completed from reference TRBV9 and TRBJ2-1, reads DSGVTQTPKHLITATGQRVTLRCSPRSGDLSVYWYQQSLDQGLQFLIQYYNGEERAKGNILERFSAQQFPDLHSELNLSSLELGDSALYFCASSETSGGDNEQFFGPGTRLTVL.

This clonotype was detected ten times or more. The V and J genes are TRBV7-3 and TRBJ2-3; 8 bases fit TRBD1. The V and J ends lost 5 bases and 3 bases, in that order; junction bases with no gene match: 10. The CDR3 contains 16 residues. Germline V gene sequence: CDR1 SGHTA, CDR2 FQGTGA. In DNA, the CDR3 is TGTGCCAGCAGCCCGGGACAGGTAGTAGGTACAGATACGCAGTATTTT. Translation: CASSPGQVVGTDTQYF.

The table lists this clonotype with many counts. The rearrangement uses TRBV15 and TRBJ1-2, with D uncertain. V dropped 3 bases and J dropped 6 bases, with 8 bases sitting between them. In germline, CDR1 is LNHNV, CDR2 YYDKDF (reference sequence). This CDR3 region has 12 residues. The CDR3 nucleotides read TGTGCCACCAGCAGGGATAGCAATGGCTACACCTTC. Its translation: CATSRDSNGYTF.

There are many counts of this clonotype. The rearrangement uses TRBV20-1 and TRBJ2-7, with TRBD2 identical over 12 bases. This CDR3 spans 15 amino acids. With 0 bases clipped from V and 9 bases from J, the junction kept 9 bases outside the gene matches. Germline V gene sequence: CDR1 DFQATT, CDR2 SNEGSKA (reference sequence). CDR3 coding DNA: TGCAGTGCTAGAGATCGTGCTAGCGGGGGGGCTGGGCAGTACTTC. It specifies CSARDRASGGAGQYF.

Concerning this clonotype itself: The CDR3 ends on some other residue instead of the conserved phenylalanine or tryptophan, so this is likely a read error. The gene calls are TRBV11-1 and TRBJ1-2; 7 nucleotides match TRBD1. The CDR3 extends over 14 amino acids. The germline V gene has CDR1 SGHAT and CDR2 FQDESV (reference sequence). The V and J ends lost 7 bases and 5 bases, in that order; junction bases with no gene match: 10. Here the CDR3 DNA reads TGTGCCAGCAACCCTTCCGGGACAGCTTATGGCTACACCCTC. Translation gives CASNPSGTAYGYTL.

As concerns this clonotype: Being one base from a much bigger clone, this may be a read error. V gene TRBV5-5 combines with J gene TRBJ1-1; no clear D. This CDR3 region has 15 residues. The V and J ends lost 6 bases and 1 base respectively, with 16 bases between them. Per the germline V gene, CDR1 is SGHKS and CDR2 is YYEKEE (reference sequence). The CDR3 DNA follows: TGTGCCAGCAACCGAAGTCCGAAAGCGAACACTGAAGCTTTCTTT. This encodes CASNRSPKANTEAFF.

This clonotype has a handful of counts. The chain combines TRBV7-2 with TRBJ2-5; D uncertain. The V and J ends lost 5 bases and 2 bases respectively, with 12 bases between them. CDR3 length equals 14 residues. Germline V gene data show CDR1 as SGHTA and CDR2 as FQGNSA. CDR3 coding DNA: TGTGCCAGCAGCCGCCGTATGGGGCAAGAGACCCAGTACTTC. It specifies CASSRRMGQETQYF.

This clonotype was observed a handful of times. The rearrangement uses TRBV6-1 and TRBJ1-1; TRBD1 agrees at 9 bases. Germline loops: CDR1 MNHNS, CDR2 SASEGT. The CDR3 has 15 amino acids. J was trimmed by 3 bases and V by 5 bases; bases with no gene match: 7. The CDR3 here is CASSWTGVEDTEAFF. As DNA, the CDR3 is TGTGCCAGCAGTTGGACAGGGGTGGAGGACACTGAAGCTTTCTTT.

To note about this clonotype: This clone may be a read error of a much larger clone one base away. The gene calls are TRBV29-1 and TRBJ1-1; D might be TRBD1 (5 bases). With 3 bases removed from V and 1 base from J, the gap between germline ends came to 12 bases. The CDR3 is 14 amino acids. CDR1 SQVTM and CDR2 ANQGSEA come from the germline V gene. Here the CDR3 DNA reads TGCAGCGTTGAGCCAGGGTCAGCGAACACTGAAGCTTTCTTT. Translation: CSVEPGSANTEAFF.

The chain is built from TRBV7-9 and TRBJ2-1, with TRBD1 as a possible D gene (6 bases). Matching the DNA end better, TRBJ2-7 makes the J call doubtful. CDR1 SEHNR and CDR2 FQNEAQ come from the germline V gene (reference sequence). The CDR3 has 15 residues. CDR3 bases: TGTGCCAGCAGCCCCCCGAGACAGGACCCCAATGAGCAGTACTTC. The encoded protein is CASSPPRQDPNEQYF.

V is TRBV5-1 and J is TRBJ2-6; D is perhaps TRBD1 (6 bases). The CDR3 totals 20 residues. CDR1 and CDR2 from the germline V gene are SGHRS and YFSETQ. Between the trimmed V and J ends, which lost 1 base and 0 bases, there was a span of 20 bases. The CDR3 loop reads CASSLFRGQSVNSGANVLTF. The CDR3 nucleotides read TGCGCCAGCAGCTTGTTTCGTGGACAGTCGGTTAACTCTGGGGCCAACGTCCTGACTTTC.

The genes are TRBV6-1 and TRBJ2-1; 15 positions agree with TRBD2. The J segment lost 8 bases and the V segment lost 4 bases, leaving 12 bases of the junction unmatched. From germline, CDR1 is MNHNS and CDR2 SASEGT. The length of the CDR3 is 18 residues. The CDR3 loop reads CASSGGGLAGGPLDEQFF. CDR3 DNA sequence: TGTGCCAGCAGTGGGGGGGGACTAGCGGGGGGCCCTTTAGATGAGCAGTTCTTC.

This rearrangement joins TRBV28 to TRBJ1-3, with D unresolved. CDR3 size: 15 residues. Trimming shortened V by 3 bases and J by 2 bases, and 11 bases separated the two germline ends. From germline, CDR1 is MDHEN and CDR2 SYDVKM. The CDR3: CASSFVGVAGNTIYF. In DNA form, the CDR3 reads TGTGCCAGCAGTTTCGTCGGGGTCGCTGGAAACACCATATATTTT.

Many counts were recorded for this clonotype. The chain links TRBV20-1 to TRBJ2-7; D is ambiguous. Germline loops: CDR1 DFQATT, CDR2 SNEGSKA (reference sequence). The V and J ends lost 1 base and 0 bases respectively, with 7 bases between them. The CDR3 is 13 amino acids. The CDR3 region is CSARARNSYEQYF. In DNA, the CDR3 is TGCAGTGCTAGAGCCCGGAACTCCTACGAGCAGTACTTC.

This rearrangement joins TRBV15 to TRBJ1-1, with D perhaps TRBD1 (5 bases). The germline V and J ends were trimmed by 4 bases and 1 base, with 10 bases remaining between them. The CDR3 covers 14 residues. Germline V CDR1 and CDR2: LNHNV, YYDKDF (reference sequence). CDR3 nucleotides: TGTGCCACCAGCATCCGACAGCAGAACACTGAAGCTTTCTTT. It is translated as CATSIRQQNTEAFF. Filled out from reference TRBV15 and TRBJ1-1, the complete variable domain reads DAMVIQNPRYQVTQFGKPVTLSCSQTLNHNVMYWYQQKSSQAPKLLFHYYDKDFNNEADTPDNFQSRRPNTSFCFLDIRSPGLGDTAMYLCATSIRQQNTEAFFGQGTRLTVV.